The T cell receptor (beta chain) described here comes from a study of Ad26.COV2.S vaccination and SARS-CoV-2 variants. Per the germline V gene, CDR1 is SGHTA and CDR2 is FQGTGA. V gave up 2 bases and J gave up 2 bases; unmatched junction bases: 2. This CDR3 is 15 amino acids long. Data came from immunoSEQ multiplex PCR; TCRdb stores just in-frame clones and leaves some out. This repertoire shows about 680,000 clones, more than 70% found once; its top ten account for over 1.3%. Study-wide results and limits: In vaccinated individuals, spike-specific CD8+ and CD4+ T cell responses reportedly displayed substantial breadth.

The treatment here: about 20 received Ad26.COV2.S at low or high dose, single or two shots; 5 received placebo; per-sample allocation not given. Sampling occurred on day 63 after the first vaccine or placebo injection. Details on this clone: The target antigen is unknown.

This clonotype originated in a person aged 18-60 years who received the Ad26.COV2.S COVID-19 vaccine or a placebo. The V and J genes are TRBV7-3 and TRBJ2-1; 8 positions match TRBD1. This specimen consisted of peripheral blood, obtained in a trial of Ad26.COV2.S vaccine versus placebo. This CDR3 is CASSLGQGAYNEQFF. The CDR3 region has the DNA TGTGCCAGCAGCTTAGGACAGGGCGCCTACAATGAGCAGTTCTTC.